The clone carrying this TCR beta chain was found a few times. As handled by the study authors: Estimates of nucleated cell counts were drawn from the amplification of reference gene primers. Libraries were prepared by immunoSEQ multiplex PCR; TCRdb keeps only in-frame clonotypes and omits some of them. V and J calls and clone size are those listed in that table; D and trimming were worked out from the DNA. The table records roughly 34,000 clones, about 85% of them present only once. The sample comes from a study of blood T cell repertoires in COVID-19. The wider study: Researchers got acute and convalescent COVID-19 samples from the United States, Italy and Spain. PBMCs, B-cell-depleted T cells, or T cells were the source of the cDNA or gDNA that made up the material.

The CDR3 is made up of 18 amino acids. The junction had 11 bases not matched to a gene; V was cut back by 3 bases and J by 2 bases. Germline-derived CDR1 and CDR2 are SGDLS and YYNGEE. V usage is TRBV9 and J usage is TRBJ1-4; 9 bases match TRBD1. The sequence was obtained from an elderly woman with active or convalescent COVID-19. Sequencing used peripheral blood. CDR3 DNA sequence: TGTGCCAGCAGCGAGGAAGACAGGGGGTTAGGGACTAATGAAAAACTGTTTTTT. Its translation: CASSEEDRGLGTNEKLFF.